The entry below describes one T cell receptor beta chain. Germline values: CDR1 MNHNY, CDR2 SVGAGI (reference sequence). Trimming removed 6 bases from V and 6 bases from J, with 11 bases in between. The CDR3 extends over 12 amino acids. This sample stems from a study of blood T cell repertoires in COVID-19. As for the study in general: Sources were T cells, B-cell-depleted T cells, or PBMCs; the material itself was cDNA or gDNA.

The table came from immunoSEQ multiplex PCR; TCRdb's copy has only in-frame clones and leaves some out. The profile covers about 74,000 clones, with about 82% appearing a single time and roughly 24% taken by the ten largest. Specimen: peripheral blood. The source is a man aged 50 or older with acute or convalescent COVID-19. The chain employs TRBV6-6 and TRBJ1-2, with TRBD1 as a possible D gene (5 bases). The CDR3 region is CASRPSGHGYTF. The CDR3 bases are TGTGCCAGCAGACCCTCAGGGCATGGCTACACCTTC.